These T cell receptor beta chains were read from a single sample in a study of control samples from healthy donors and cancer patients. Assay: immunoSEQ multiplex PCR; the TCRdb copy retains only in-frame clones and omits some. The table records about 120,000 clones, 93% of them present only once. Sequencing was done on a sample of blood. These receptors came from a man younger than 45 in good health. CDR3s include the opening cysteine and the closing phenylalanine or tryptophan. The D gene is left open where the match is weak. Clone size is stated in some rows and not others, as once, few, many or a class when expanded.

NA	NA	TRBV19	TRBJ1-2	CASSSGAYNYGYTF	TGTGCCAGTAGTAGCGGGGCGTATAACTATGGCTACACCTTC
NA	NA	TRBV9	TRBJ1-1	CASIGGPDSEAFF	TGTGCCAGCATCGGGGGGCCGGATTCTGAAGCTTTCTTT
TRBD2	NA	TRBV4-2	TRBJ2-2	CASSQEAGGPGAGELFF	TGTGCCAGCAGCCAAGAGGCGGGGGGCCCGGGGGCCGGGGAGCTGTTTTTT
TRBD1	NA	TRBV4-1	TRBJ2-5	CASSRFQGVQETQYF	TGCGCCAGCAGCCGATTCCAGGGGGTTCAAGAGACCCAGTACTTC
NA	NA	TRBV5-1	TRBJ1-2	CASKAVGGHGYTF	TGCGCCAGCAAGGCTGTAGGGGGTCATGGCTACACCTTC
TRBD1	NA	TRBV7-9	TRBJ2-5	CASGQGWETQYF	TGTGCCAGCGGACAGGGATGGGAGACCCAGTACTTC
TRBD1	NA	TRBV4-1	TRBJ1-2	CASSTGTGSGYTF	TGCGCCAGCAGCACGGGGACAGGGAGTGGCTACACCTTC
NA	NA	TRBV5-5	TRBJ2-1	CASSPEGAPYNEQFF	TGTGCCAGCAGCCCCGAAGGGGCGCCCTACAATGAGCAGTTCTTC
TRBD1	NA	TRBV5-6	TRBJ2-2	CASSLYGTGVGELFF	TGTGCCAGCAGCCTCTATGGGACAGGTGTGGGGGAGCTGTTTTTT
TRBD1	NA	TRBV2	TRBJ1-2	CASSLRGQGYGYTF	TGTGCCAGCAGTCTGAGGGGACAGGGCTATGGCTACACCTTC
NA	NA	TRBV14	TRBJ2-1	CASSQGPGSYEQFF	TGTGCCAGCAGCCAAGGCCCCGGCTCCTATGAGCAGTTCTTC
NA	NA	TRBV29-1	TRBJ2-6	CSVAPRGANVLTF	TGCAGCGTTGCCCCCCGCGGGGCCAACGTCCTGACTTTC
NA	NA	TRBV12-3/TRBV12-4	TRBJ1-1	CASSRQYTEAFF	TGTGCCAGCAGTCGACAGTACACTGAAGCTTTCTTT
TRBD1	NA	TRBV25-1	TRBJ1-1	CASSDTDRGGRAFF	TGTGCCAGCAGTGATACCGACAGGGGAGGGCGGGCTTTCTTT
NA	NA	TRBV6-5	TRBJ2-7	CATSRTQHYEQYF	TGTGCCACCTCCCGGACACAACACTACGAGCAGTACTTC
TRBD2	NA	TRBV19	TRBJ2-3	CASSTGGGAIDTQYF	TGTGCCAGTAGTACCGGCGGGGGGGCGATAGATACGCAGTATTTT
NA	NA	TRBV29-1	TRBJ1-4	CSVEGGATNEKLFF	TGCAGCGTTGAAGGGGGCGCGACTAATGAAAAACTGTTTTTT
NA	NA	TRBV4-1	TRBJ1-2	CASSQGPTVLPNYGYTF	TGCGCCAGCAGCCAAGGTCCGACAGTGCTCCCTAACTATGGCTACACCTTC
NA	NA	TRBV7-9	TRBJ2-3	CASSPFSLSTDTQYF	TGTGCCAGCAGCCCTTTCTCCCTTAGCACAGATACGCAGTATTTT
NA	NA	TRBV30	TRBJ1-1	CAWTTAGANTEAFF	TGTGCCTGGACTACGGCAGGGGCAAACACTGAAGCTTTCTTT
TRBD1	NA	TRBV6-6	TRBJ1-6	CASSPQQTGGSPLHF	TGTGCCAGCAGCCCCCAACAGACAGGGGGCTCACCCCTCCACTTT
NA	NA	TRBV29-1	TRBJ1-1	CSVGGSGAQLEAFF	TGCAGCGTTGGAGGTTCAGGGGCCCAACTTGAAGCTTTCTTT
NA	few	TRBV19	TRBJ1-2	CASSRGGISGGYTF	TGTGCCAGTTCCAGAGGGGGTATATCTGGTGGCTACACCTTC
TRBD2	NA	TRBV6-5	TRBJ2-5	CASRLAGGPAQTQYF	TGTGCCAGCAGATTAGCGGGGGGGCCGGCGCAGACCCAGTACTTC
TRBD2	NA	TRBV6-1	TRBJ2-5	CASSADPGGGTQETQYF	TGTGCCAGCAGTGCTGATCCGGGCGGGGGTACCCAAGAGACCCAGTACTTC
NA	NA	TRBV12-2	TRBJ2-1	CASRYPGTTKHNEQFF	TGTGCAAGTCGCTACCCAGGGACTACTAAGCACAATGAGCAGTTCTTC
TRBD2	NA	TRBV10-3	TRBJ2-2	CAISRLAGGHSGELFF	TGTGCCATCAGTCGACTAGCGGGGGGGCATAGCGGGGAGCTGTTTTTT
TRBD1	NA	TRBV6-5	TRBJ1-5	CAITDREDQPQHF	TGTGCCATCACGGACAGGGAAGATCAGCCCCAGCATTTT
NA	NA	TRBV19	TRBJ2-1	CASSIGDGSFGEQFF	TGTGCCAGTAGTATCGGGGACGGGTCTTTCGGGGAGCAGTTCTTC
NA	NA	TRBV11-3	TRBJ2-5	CATPDWGVQQETQYF	TGTGCCACACCTGATTGGGGGGTCCAACAAGAGACCCAGTACTTC
TRBD1	once	TRBV5-5	TRBJ2-2	CASSDPGTGFGELFF	TGTGCCAGCAGCGACCCCGGGACAGGGTTCGGGGAGCTGTTTTTT
TRBD2	NA	TRBV28	TRBJ2-2	CASSSPGRGRPGELFF	TGTGCCAGCAGTTCCCCTGGGAGGGGTAGGCCCGGGGAGCTGTTTTTT
NA	NA	TRBV5-1	TRBJ1-1	CASALGVNTEAFF	TGCGCCAGCGCCCTAGGGGTTAACACTGAAGCTTTCTTT
TRBD1	NA	TRBV25-1	TRBJ1-6	CASSELGQGGGSPLHF	TGTGCCAGCAGTGAATTGGGGCAGGGGGGAGGTTCACCCCTCCACTTT
NA	NA	TRBV7-2	TRBJ1-3	CASSLPGLISGNTIYF	TGTGCCAGCAGCTTACCGGGACTCATCTCTGGAAACACCATATATTTT
NA	NA	TRBV27	TRBJ1-2	CASSLGLGVAGSYGYTF	TGTGCCAGCAGTCTTGGGTTAGGGGTCGCAGGGTCCTATGGCTACACCTTC
NA	NA	TRBV2	TRBJ2-1	CASTVRLPPLYNEQFF	TGTGCCAGCACCGTCCGACTACCCCCTTTATACAATGAGCAGTTCTTC